This paragraph covers one T cell receptor (beta chain) sequence. What it binds is unknown. Germline trimming cut 6 bases from V and 4 bases from J; bases unmatched to any gene: 11. CDR3 size: 14 residues. The germline CDR1 and CDR2 sequences are DFQATT and SNEGSKA (reference sequence). The sample comes from a study of identical twins. Study findings and constraints: A lower insertion count was a feature of abundant cord blood beta clonotypes, with no such feature in memory repertoires. Some out-of-frame alpha sequences were shared by twins, and these showed excess low generation probability. Within monozygotic twins, out-of-frame TCR alpha sharing was underestimated by the models.

Addition of a universal primer site occurred through template switching, and cDNA carried unique molecular identifiers. TCRdb ran MiXCR on the 5' RACE reads and lists one entry per CDR3 protein. Of some 1,700,000 distinct CDR3 sequences detected, about 32% appear once; the ten largest clones hold approximately 0.25%. This TCR derives from a newborn girl in good health. V and J are TRBV20-1 and TRBJ2-7, with 8 positions matching TRBD2. What was sequenced was cord blood. In DNA form, the CDR3 reads TGCAGTGCCAAACTAGCGGTCGGGGTATACGAGCAGTACTTC. Its translation: CSAKLAVGVYEQYF.